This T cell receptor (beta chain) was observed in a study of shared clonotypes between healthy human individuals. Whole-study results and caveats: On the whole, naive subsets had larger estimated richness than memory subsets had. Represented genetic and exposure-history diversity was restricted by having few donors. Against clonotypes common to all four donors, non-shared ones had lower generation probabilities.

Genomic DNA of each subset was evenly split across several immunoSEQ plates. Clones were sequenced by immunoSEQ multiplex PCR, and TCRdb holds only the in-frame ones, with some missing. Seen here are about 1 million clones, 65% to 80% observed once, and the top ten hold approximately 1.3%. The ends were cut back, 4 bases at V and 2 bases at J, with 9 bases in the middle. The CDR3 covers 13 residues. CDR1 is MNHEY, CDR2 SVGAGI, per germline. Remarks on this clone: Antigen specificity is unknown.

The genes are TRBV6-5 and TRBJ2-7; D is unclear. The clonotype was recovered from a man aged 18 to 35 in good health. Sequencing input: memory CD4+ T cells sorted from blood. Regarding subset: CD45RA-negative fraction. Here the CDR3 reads CASSSPATYEQYF. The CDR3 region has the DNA TGTGCCAGCAGTTCGCCAGCAACCTACGAGCAGTACTTC.